The 21 T cell receptor beta chains below were found in one sample sequenced in a study of CD8+ T cells in alopecia areata. RNA was extracted and reverse transcribed into cDNA as the sequencing template. Profiling relied on immunoSEQ multiplex PCR, and the TCRdb table lists in-frame clones only, not all of them. The profile shows 200,000 or so clones, over 45% of them singletons. As to treatment: oral pan-JAK inhibitor, 5-10 mg twice daily. The sequences come from CD4+ T cells sorted from blood, collected at week 24, from a patient treated with tofacitinib. These receptors were obtained from a human donor with alopecia areata.

This sequence joins TRBV7-9 and TRBJ2-4, with TRBD1 matching 7 bases. The CDR3 spans 15 residues. V gave up 4 bases and J gave up 6 bases; unmatched junction bases: 9. Looked up from germline, CDR1 is SEHNR and CDR2 is FQNEAQ (reference sequence). CDR3 DNA sequence: TGTGCCAGCAGCTACTCAACAGGGGTAGGAAACATTCAGTACTTC. This gives the protein CASSYSTGVGNIQYF.

V usage is TRBV7-9 and J usage is TRBJ2-1; 7 nucleotides agree with TRBD1. The CDR3 runs 13 residues. With 1 base clipped from V and 15 bases from J, the junction kept 9 bases outside the gene matches. The germline V gene has CDR1 SEHNR and CDR2 FQNEAQ (reference sequence). The CDR3 nucleotides read TGTGCCAGCAGCTTAGGGACGGGACAGCCAGGGTTCTTC. Translating gives CASSLGTGQPGFF.

The V and J genes are TRBV20-1 and TRBJ1-5; D unresolved. V shed 5 bases and J shed 5 bases, with 7 bases lying between them. CDR3 length equals 11 residues. Germline loops: CDR1 DFQATT, CDR2 SNEGSKA (reference sequence). CDR3 coding DNA: TGCAGTGCTGCAGGAGATCAGCCCCAGCATTTT. Residues: CSAAGDQPQHF.

The gene calls are TRBV13 and TRBJ2-3; either TRBD1 or TRBD2 may fit D (5 bases each). The V gene lost 5 bases and the J gene lost 1 base, with 13 bases spanning the gap. CDR3 length: 15 residues. Per germline, CDR1 PRHDT and CDR2 FYEKMQ (reference sequence). CDR3 sequence (DNA): TGTGCCAGCAGCACCCGGGACGGACGCACAGATACGCAGTATTTT. Translation: CASSTRDGRTDTQYF.

The chain carries TRBV6-5 and TRBJ2-4; maybe TRBD2 (6 bases). Germline V gene sequence: CDR1 MNHEY, CDR2 SVGAGI. This CDR3 comprises 16 residues. Trimming left V 0 bases short and J 1 base short, with 10 bases between. The CDR3 bases are TGTGCCAGCAGTTACTCCGGAGGGGCCGCCAAAAACATTCAGTACTTC. This codes for CASSYSGGAAKNIQYF.

The V gene is TRBV30, the J gene TRBJ1-3, with 7 positions matching TRBD1. The V segment lost 7 bases and the J segment 1 base; nucleotides outside the gene matches: 4. CDR1 and CDR2 (germline): GTSNPN, SVGIG (reference sequence). This CDR3 is 13 amino acids long. The CDR3 sequence is CALNRGSGNTIYF. The CDR3 DNA reads TGTGCCTTGAACAGGGGATCTGGAAACACCATATATTTT.

The chain couples TRBV11-2 to TRBJ2-1, with D possibly matching TRBD1 (6 bases). The germline V gene has CDR1 SGHAT and CDR2 FQNNGV. This CDR3 contains 14 residues. The ends were cut back, 6 bases at V and 9 bases at J, with 18 bases in the middle. The CDR3 region has the DNA TGTGCCAGCAGTGTAAACAGGGTTAGGAGTGAGCAGTTCTTC. Protein sequence: CASSVNRVRSEQFF.

V is TRBV2 and J is TRBJ2-2, with a possible D match to TRBD1 (6 bases). From germline, CDR1 is SNHLY and CDR2 FYNNEI. V dropped 2 bases and J dropped 3 bases, with 10 bases sitting between them. This CDR3 has 15 amino acids. The CDR3 spells CASSEIAGDTGELFF. In nucleotides, the CDR3 is TGTGCCAGCAGTGAAATAGCAGGGGACACCGGGGAGCTGTTTTTT. Drawing the rest from reference TRBV2 and TRBJ2-2, the complete variable domain is EPEVTQTPSHQVTQMGQEVILRCVPISNHLYFYWYRQILGQKVEFLVSFYNNEISEKSEIFDDQFSVERPDGSNFTLKIRSTKLEDSAMYFCASSEIAGDTGELFFGEGSRLTVL.

V is TRBV29-1 and J is TRBJ1-5; TRBD1 agrees at 8 bases. CDR3 length: 17 residues. Germline CDR1 and CDR2: SQVTM and ANQGSEA. Trimming took 7 bases from V and 3 from J; bases not matched to a gene: 17. The CDR3 is CSARTGMRLSDNQPQHF. DNA of the CDR3: TGCAGCGCTCGGACAGGGATGCGTCTTAGTGACAATCAGCCCCAGCATTTT.

This sequence joins TRBV27 and TRBJ2-2; 7 nucleotides agree with TRBD2. This CDR3 is 17 amino acids long. Per germline, CDR1 MNHEY and CDR2 SMNVEV (reference sequence). The junction had 8 bases not matched to a gene; V was cut back by 2 bases and J by 2 bases. Here the CDR3 DNA reads TGTGCCAGCAGTTTAGAAGGCGGGAGAGTCAACACCGGGGAGCTGTTTTTT. Translation gives CASSLEGGRVNTGELFF.

The chain combines TRBV13 with TRBJ1-1; D uncertain. In germline, CDR1 is PRHDT, CDR2 FYEKMQ (reference sequence). Trimming cost V 5 bases and J 8 bases, with 12 bases left between them. The CDR3 loop spans 12 amino acids. This CDR3 is CASSRGFREAFF. The CDR3 DNA sequence: TGTGCCAGCAGCCGTGGGTTTAGGGAAGCTTTCTTT.

The genes are TRBV29-1 and TRBJ2-7; perhaps TRBD1 as D (5 bases). The CDR3 has 15 residues. Germline values: CDR1 SQVTM, CDR2 ANQGSEA. V was cut by 6 bases and J by 3 bases, with 21 bases left in between. This CDR3 reads CSVARESNPVYEQYF. In nucleotides, the CDR3 is TGCAGCGTCGCCAGGGAATCTAACCCGGTCTACGAGCAGTACTTC.

J is TRBJ2-4 and V is TRBV25-1; 9 bases are shared with TRBD1. V trimming: 4 bases; J trimming: 4 bases; junction bases outside the gene matches: 5. This CDR3 region has 15 residues. Germline V gene sequence: CDR1 MGHDK, CDR2 SYGVNS. The CDR3: CASSARGQGKNIQYF. The DNA of the CDR3 is TGTGCCAGCAGTGCCCGAGGACAGGGGAAAAACATTCAGTACTTC.

This clone was seen a handful of times. The rearrangement links TRBV25-1 to TRBJ2-7; perhaps TRBD1 as D (6 bases). Per germline, CDR1 MGHDK and CDR2 SYGVNS. The CDR3 length is 12 residues. V dropped 5 bases and J dropped 2 bases, with 7 bases sitting between them. The chain's CDR3 is CASSRTAYEQYF. The DNA of the CDR3 is TGTGCCAGCAGTCGGACAGCCTACGAGCAGTACTTC.

This rearrangement joins TRBV2 to TRBJ1-1, with unresolved D. Germline V gene data show CDR1 as SNHLY and CDR2 as FYNNEI. Trimming pared 8 bases from V and 1 base from J, leaving 11 bases between. This CDR3 has 13 amino acids. Here the CDR3 DNA reads TGTGCCAGCCGAACAGATCAGAACACTGAAGCTTTCTTT. This codes for CASRTDQNTEAFF.

This clone was detected only a few times. The chain is built from TRBV29-1 and TRBJ2-5; tentative D call: TRBD1 (6 bases). In germline, CDR1 is SQVTM, CDR2 ANQGSEA. The CDR3 is 13 amino acids. V lost 4 bases to trimming and J lost 5 bases, with 14 bases between them. The CDR3 loop is CSVVVSRGETQYF. The CDR3 bases are TGCAGCGTTGTAGTCTCAAGGGGGGAGACCCAGTACTTC.

V and J are TRBV5-1 and TRBJ2-7, with 8 bases matching TRBD1. Germline CDR1 SGHRS, CDR2 YFSETQ. Losses at the gene ends were 4 bases for V and 6 bases for J; bases not matched to a gene: 6. This CDR3 has 13 residues. CDR3 bases: TGCGCCAGCAGCGCGGACAGGGTAGCCGAGCAGTACTTC. The encoded protein is CASSADRVAEQYF.

The chain combines TRBV19 with TRBJ2-5, with TRBD2 as a possible D gene (5 bases). The germline V and J ends were trimmed by 5 bases and 4 bases, with 11 bases remaining between them. Germline V gene sequence: CDR1 LNHDA, CDR2 SQIVND (reference sequence). This CDR3 comprises 13 residues. The CDR3 region has the DNA TGTGCCAGTAGTTCCGGGGTTTCAGAGACCCAGTACTTC. Translated, it gives CASSSGVSETQYF.

The rearrangement joins TRBV18 to TRBJ2-6; TRBD2 agrees at 7 bases. The CDR3 runs to 15 residues. The trim removed 3 bases at V and 2 bases at J, leaving 1 base unmatched. CDR1 and CDR2 from the germline V gene are KGHSH and LQKENI. CDR3 in DNA: TGTGCCAGCTCACCTGGGACTACTGGGGCCAACGTCCTGACTTTC. Its protein product is CASSPGTTGANVLTF.

This chain links TRBV5-1 with TRBJ2-3, with 8 nucleotides matching TRBD1. This CDR3 region has 17 residues. V trimming: 4 bases; J trimming: 1 base; junction bases outside the gene matches: 11. CDR1 and CDR2 from the germline V gene are SGHRS and YFSETQ. CDR3 residues: CASSPTTGALRTDTQYF. CDR3 sequence (DNA): TGCGCCAGCAGCCCAACGACAGGGGCCCTACGCACAGATACGCAGTATTTT.

This clone was detected a few times. The J gene is TRBJ1-4, the V gene TRBV5-1; TRBD1 aligns across 8 bases. Germline CDR1 is SGHRS and CDR2 is YFSETQ. The CDR3 extends over 14 amino acids. Trimming removed 2 bases from V and 8 bases from J; junction bases left unmatched: 5. The CDR3, as DNA: TGCGCCAGCAGCTTCCGACAGGGGAACGAAAAACTGTTTTTT. It encodes CASSFRQGNEKLFF. The entire variable domain, with the rest obtained from reference TRBV5-1 and TRBJ1-4, is as follows: KAGVTQTPRYLIKTRGQQVTLSCSPISGHRSVSWYQQTPGQGLQFLFEYFSETQRNKGNFPGRFSGRQFSNSRSEMNVSTLELGDSALYLCASSFRQGNEKLFFGSGTQLSVL.